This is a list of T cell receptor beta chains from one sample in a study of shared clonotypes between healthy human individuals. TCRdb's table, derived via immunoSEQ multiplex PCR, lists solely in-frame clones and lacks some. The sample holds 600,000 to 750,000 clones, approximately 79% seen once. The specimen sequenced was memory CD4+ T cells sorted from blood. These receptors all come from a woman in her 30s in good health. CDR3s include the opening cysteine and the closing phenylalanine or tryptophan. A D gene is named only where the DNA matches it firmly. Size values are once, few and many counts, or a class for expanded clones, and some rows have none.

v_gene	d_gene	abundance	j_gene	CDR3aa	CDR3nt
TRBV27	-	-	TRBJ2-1	CASSPPGPLSHEQFF	TGTGCCAGCAGTCCCCCGGGGCCACTATCCCATGAGCAGTTCTTC
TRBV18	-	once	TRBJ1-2	CASSLSGFLNYGYTF	TGTGCCAGCTCTCTCTCGGGTTTCCTTAACTATGGCTACACCTTC
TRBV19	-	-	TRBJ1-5	CASRWDGNQPQHF	TGTGCCAGTAGGTGGGACGGCAATCAGCCCCAGCATTTT
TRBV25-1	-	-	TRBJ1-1	CASSEGRTGAEAFF	TGTGCCAGCAGTGAAGGACGGACGGGGGCTGAAGCTTTCTTT
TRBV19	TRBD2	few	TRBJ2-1	CATRAGGRYNEQFF	TGTGCCACCCGAGCGGGAGGCCGCTACAATGAGCAGTTCTTC
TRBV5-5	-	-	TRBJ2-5	CASSLGGKETQYF	TGTGCCAGCAGCCTTGGGGGAAAAGAGACCCAGTACTTC
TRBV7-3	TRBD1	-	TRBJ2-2	CASSLTGGTNTGELFF	TGTGCCAGCAGCTTAACAGGGGGCACGAACACCGGGGAGCTGTTTTTT
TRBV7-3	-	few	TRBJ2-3	CASSPTPGTDTQYF	TGTGCCAGCAGCCCGACTCCCGGCACAGATACGCAGTATTTT
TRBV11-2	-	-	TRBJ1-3	CASSLGGGNTIYF	TGTGCCAGCAGCTTAGGTGGTGGAAACACCATATATTTT
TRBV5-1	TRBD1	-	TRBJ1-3	CASSPGTVGNTIYF	TGCGCCAGCAGCCCGGGGACAGTCGGAAACACCATATATTTT
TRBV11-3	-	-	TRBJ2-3	CASSPDYTSTDTQYF	TGTGCCAGCAGCCCGGACTATACTAGCACAGATACGCAGTATTTT
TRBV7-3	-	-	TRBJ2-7	CASSSPPGEQYF	TGTGCCAGCAGCTCCCCGCCGGGGGAGCAGTACTTC
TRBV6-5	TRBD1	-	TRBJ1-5	CASSQQGTQPQHF	TGTGCCAGCAGTCAACAGGGGACGCAGCCCCAGCATTTT
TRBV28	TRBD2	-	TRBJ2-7	CASSVTSGSSYEQYF	TGTGCCAGCAGCGTTACTAGCGGGAGTTCCTACGAGCAGTACTTC
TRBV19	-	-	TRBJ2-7	CASSIGPEQYF	TGTGCCAGTAGTATAGGACCCGAGCAGTACTTC
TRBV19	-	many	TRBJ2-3	CASSKGRQADTQYF	TGTGCCAGTAGTAAGGGGAGGCAGGCAGATACGCAGTATTTT
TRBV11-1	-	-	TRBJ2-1	CASRERNEQFF	TGTGCCAGCAGAGAACGGAATGAGCAGTTCTTC
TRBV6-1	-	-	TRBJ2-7	CASRSTGTSSYEQYF	TGTGCCAGCAGGTCCACCGGGACTTCATCCTACGAGCAGTACTTC
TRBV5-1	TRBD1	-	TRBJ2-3	CASSTGLGQVDTQYF	TGCGCCAGCAGCACGGGACTGGGACAGGTTGATACGCAGTATTTT
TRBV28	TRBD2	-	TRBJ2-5	CASSLSISAGEETQYF	TGTGCCAGCAGTTTATCAATATCGGCGGGAGAAGAGACCCAGTACTTC
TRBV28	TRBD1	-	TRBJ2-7	CASSIGTAESIYEQYF	TGTGCCAGCAGTATTGGGACAGCCGAGAGTATCTACGAGCAGTACTTC
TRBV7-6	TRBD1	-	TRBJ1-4	CASSPRQGNEKLFF	TGTGCCAGCAGTCCTAGACAGGGCAATGAAAAACTGTTTTTT
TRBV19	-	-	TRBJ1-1	CASSNRAEAFF	TGTGCCAGTAGTAATCGGGCTGAAGCTTTCTTT
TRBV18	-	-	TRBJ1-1	CASSGGPQATEAFF	TGTGCCAGCTCGGGGGGACCGCAGGCCACTGAAGCTTTCTTT
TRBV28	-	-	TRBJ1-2	CASSFVDSGHTNYGYTF	TGTGCCAGCAGTTTTGTAGATTCAGGGCATACTAACTATGGCTACACCTTC
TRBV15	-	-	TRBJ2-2	CATSRVREAGELFF	TGTGCCACCAGCAGAGTGCGGGAAGCCGGGGAGCTGTTTTTT
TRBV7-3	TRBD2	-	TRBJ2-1	CASSLTREVNEQFF	TGTGCCAGCAGCTTAACGCGGGAGGTCAATGAGCAGTTCTTC
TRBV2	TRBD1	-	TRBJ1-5	CASRLQGFQPQHF	TGTGCCAGCAGGTTACAGGGGTTTCAGCCCCAGCATTTT
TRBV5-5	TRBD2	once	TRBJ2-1	CASSLIRAGNNEQFF	TGTGCCAGCAGCTTGATTCGAGCGGGGAACAATGAGCAGTTCTTC
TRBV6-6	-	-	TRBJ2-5	CASSSEWETQYF	TGTGCCAGCAGTTCCGAATGGGAGACCCAGTACTTC
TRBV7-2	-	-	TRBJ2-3	CASSANRVPDTQYF	TGTGCCAGCAGCGCCAACAGGGTACCAGATACGCAGTATTTT
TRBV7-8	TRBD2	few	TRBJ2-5	CASSSYLAGETQYF	TGTGCCAGCAGCTCATACCTAGCGGGAGAGACCCAGTACTTC
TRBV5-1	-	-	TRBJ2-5	CASSLDEGRPWTQYF	TGCGCCAGCAGCTTGGATGAGGGCCGCCCATGGACCCAGTACTTC
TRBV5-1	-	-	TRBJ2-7	CASSFGQSYEQYF	TGCGCCAGCAGTTTCGGACAATCCTACGAGCAGTACTTC
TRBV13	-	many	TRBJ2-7	CASSYGLVSQGEQYF	TGTGCCAGCAGCTATGGGTTAGTCTCCCAGGGCGAGCAGTACTTC
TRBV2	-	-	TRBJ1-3	CASSDWIGRGISGNTIYF	TGTGCCAGCAGCGATTGGATTGGTAGAGGCATCTCTGGAAACACCATATATTTT
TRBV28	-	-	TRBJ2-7	CASSLPAGYYEQYF	TGTGCCAGCAGTTTACCCGCTGGTTACTACGAGCAGTACTTC
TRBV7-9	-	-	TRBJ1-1	CASSLKWGGSTEAFF	TGTGCCAGCAGCTTAAAGTGGGGCGGTAGTACTGAAGCTTTCTTT
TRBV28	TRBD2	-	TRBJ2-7	CASSLRLAEYEQYF	TGTGCCAGCAGTTTGCGACTAGCGGAGTACGAGCAGTACTTC
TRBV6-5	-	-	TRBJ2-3	CASSYGADGDTQYF	TGTGCCAGCAGTTACGGGGCCGACGGAGATACGCAGTATTTT
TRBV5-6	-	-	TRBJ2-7	CASSLVTAIYEQYF	TGTGCCAGCAGCTTGGTGACAGCGATCTACGAGCAGTACTTC
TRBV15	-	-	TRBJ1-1	CATSRADSNTEAFF	TGTGCCACCAGCAGAGCCGACTCGAACACTGAAGCTTTCTTT
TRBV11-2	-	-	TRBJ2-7	CASSLVTSIPYEQYF	TGTGCCAGCAGCTTAGTAACCTCAATTCCCTACGAGCAGTACTTC
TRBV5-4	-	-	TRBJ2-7	CASSLPGSTTHEQYF	TGTGCCAGCAGCCTCCCGGGATCAACCACCCACGAGCAGTACTTC
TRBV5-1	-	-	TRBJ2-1	CASSLAFNEQFF	TGCGCCAGCAGCTTGGCCTTCAATGAGCAGTTCTTC
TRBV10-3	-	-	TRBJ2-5	CAISESTGKETQYF	TGTGCCATCAGTGAGTCCACAGGGAAAGAGACCCAGTACTTC
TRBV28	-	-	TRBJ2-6	CASSTGSGANVLTF	TGTGCCAGCAGTACTGGATCTGGGGCCAACGTCCTGACTTTC
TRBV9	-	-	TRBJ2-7	CASSVAWGTYEQYF	TGTGCCAGCAGCGTAGCCTGGGGGACCTACGAGCAGTACTTC